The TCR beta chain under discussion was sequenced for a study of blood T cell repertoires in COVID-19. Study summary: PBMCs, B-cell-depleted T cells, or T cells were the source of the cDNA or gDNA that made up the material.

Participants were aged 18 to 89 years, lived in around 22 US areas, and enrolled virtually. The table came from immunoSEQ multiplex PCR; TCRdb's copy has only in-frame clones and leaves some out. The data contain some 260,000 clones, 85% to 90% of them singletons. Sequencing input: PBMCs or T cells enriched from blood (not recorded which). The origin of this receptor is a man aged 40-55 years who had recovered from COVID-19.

The CDR3 sequence is CASSKRTSGSYEQYF. CDR3 bases: TGTGCCAGCAGCAAGCGGACTAGCGGGTCCTACGAGCAGTACTTC. The chain couples TRBV7-6 to TRBJ2-7; 11 bases are a match to TRBD2. There are 15 residues in the CDR3. Germline V lookup: CDR1 SGHVS, CDR2 FNYEAQ. J gave up 1 base and V 5 bases, and 4 bases lay outside the gene matches.